These T cell receptor beta chains were read from a single sample in a study of blood T cell repertoires in COVID-19. Here immunoSEQ multiplex PCR was the method, and the copy in TCRdb shows in-frame clones only, minus some. The data hold a few hundred thousand clones, with roughly 89% observed a single time. The sample taken for sequencing was peripheral blood. Source of these receptors: a woman aged 60 to 75 with COVID-19, enrolled during active disease. CDR3s include the opening cysteine and the closing phenylalanine or tryptophan. The D gene is left open where the match is weak. The size of a clone is reported for some rows only, either as once, few or many, or as a class for expanded clones.

clone_size: -
d_call: TRBD1
v_call: TRBV2
j_call: TRBJ1-1
cdr3_aa: CASSDRGYTEAFF
cdr3_nt: TGTGCCAGCAGTGACAGGGGGTATACTGAAGCTTTCTTT

clone_size: -
d_call: -
v_call: TRBV9
j_call: TRBJ2-2
cdr3_aa: CASSPRTGAGVTGELFF
cdr3_nt: TGTGCCAGCAGCCCCCGCACTGGGGCAGGAGTCACCGGGGAGCTGTTTTTT

clone_size: -
d_call: TRBD1
v_call: TRBV30
j_call: TRBJ1-6
cdr3_aa: CAWSWSGQSNSPLHF
cdr3_nt: TGTGCCTGGAGTTGGTCGGGACAGTCGAATTCACCCCTCCACTTT

clone_size: -
d_call: -
v_call: TRBV5-5
j_call: TRBJ1-2
cdr3_aa: CASSFSAGRSNYGYTF
cdr3_nt: TGTGCCAGCAGCTTCTCCGCAGGCCGGTCTAACTATGGCTACACCTTC

clone_size: few
d_call: -
v_call: TRBV6-5
j_call: TRBJ1-6
cdr3_aa: CASTGFGGSPLHF
cdr3_nt: TGTGCCAGCACAGGTTTTGGAGGTTCACCCCTCCACTTT

clone_size: -
d_call: -
v_call: TRBV5-6
j_call: TRBJ2-7
cdr3_aa: CASSLAQGVAYEQYF
cdr3_nt: TGTGCCAGCAGCTTGGCACAGGGAGTAGCCTACGAGCAGTACTTC

clone_size: -
d_call: TRBD1
v_call: TRBV29-1
j_call: TRBJ1-2
cdr3_aa: CSGYRGWNDGYTF
cdr3_nt: TGCAGCGGATACAGGGGATGGAACGATGGCTACACCTTC

clone_size: -
d_call: TRBD2
v_call: TRBV6-1
j_call: TRBJ2-1
cdr3_aa: CASSVSGTSVYNEQFF
cdr3_nt: TGTGCCAGCAGTGTTTCCGGGACTAGCGTCTACAATGAGCAGTTCTTC

clone_size: -
d_call: TRBD1
v_call: TRBV2
j_call: TRBJ1-2
cdr3_aa: CASSERTGRYGYTF
cdr3_nt: TGTGCCAGCAGTGAAAGGACAGGGCGCTATGGCTACACCTTC

clone_size: -
d_call: TRBD1
v_call: TRBV4-1
j_call: TRBJ1-1
cdr3_aa: CASSQAQGLNTEAFF
cdr3_nt: TGCGCCAGCAGCCAAGCACAGGGGCTGAACACTGAAGCTTTCTTT

clone_size: -
d_call: -
v_call: TRBV7-9
j_call: TRBJ2-7
cdr3_aa: CASSLAPSIVENF
cdr3_nt: TGTGCCAGCAGCTTAGCCCCTAGCATTGTTGAGAACTTC

clone_size: -
d_call: -
v_call: TRBV7-2
j_call: TRBJ1-1
cdr3_aa: CASSLWLPNTEAFF
cdr3_nt: TGTGCCAGCAGCTTATGGCTTCCGAACACTGAAGCTTTCTTT

clone_size: few
d_call: -
v_call: TRBV7-8
j_call: TRBJ1-5
cdr3_aa: CASSLRGGSNQPQHF
cdr3_nt: TGTGCCAGCAGCTTACGGGGAGGCAGCAATCAGCCCCAGCATTTT

clone_size: -
d_call: -
v_call: TRBV28
j_call: TRBJ1-1
cdr3_aa: CASSSNPGKAFF
cdr3_nt: TGTGCCAGCAGTTCAAATCCAGGGAAAGCTTTCTTT

clone_size: -
d_call: -
v_call: TRBV11-2
j_call: TRBJ1-6
cdr3_aa: CASSPLEAFNSPLHF
cdr3_nt: TGTGCCAGCAGTCCATTAGAGGCCTTCAATTCACCCCTCCACTTT

clone_size: -
d_call: TRBD2
v_call: TRBV4-1
j_call: TRBJ2-3
cdr3_aa: CASSQDRGGGADTQYF
cdr3_nt: TGCGCCAGCAGCCAAGATCGTGGCGGGGGGGCAGATACGCAGTATTTT

clone_size: -
d_call: TRBD1
v_call: TRBV5-1
j_call: TRBJ1-4
cdr3_aa: CATSPGQNEKLFF
cdr3_nt: TGCGCCACCTCACCGGGACAGAATGAAAAACTGTTTTTT

clone_size: -
d_call: -
v_call: TRBV15
j_call: TRBJ1-6
cdr3_aa: CATSRDSAGSPLHF
cdr3_nt: TGTGCCACCAGCAGAGATTCCGCGGGGTCACCCCTCCACTTT

clone_size: -
d_call: -
v_call: TRBV11-3
j_call: TRBJ1-1
cdr3_aa: CASSPMEGSTEAFF
cdr3_nt: TGTGCCAGCAGCCCGATGGAAGGGAGCACTGAAGCTTTCTTT

clone_size: -
d_call: TRBD1
v_call: TRBV7-8
j_call: TRBJ2-7
cdr3_aa: CASSSPPGQGHEQYF
cdr3_nt: TGTGCCAGCAGCTCACCACCGGGACAGGGTCACGAGCAGTACTTC

clone_size: -
d_call: -
v_call: TRBV11-2
j_call: TRBJ2-7
cdr3_aa: CASSLAQGAEQYF
cdr3_nt: TGTGCCAGCAGCTTAGCTCAGGGTGCCGAGCAGTACTTC

clone_size: -
d_call: -
v_call: TRBV27
j_call: TRBJ1-6
cdr3_aa: CASSFNRDLTPLHF
cdr3_nt: TGTGCCAGCAGTTTCAACAGGGATTTAACACCCCTCCACTTT

clone_size: -
d_call: TRBD1
v_call: TRBV19
j_call: TRBJ1-5
cdr3_aa: CASRADRGGIGNQPQHF
cdr3_nt: TGTGCCAGTAGAGCCGACAGGGGAGGAATCGGCAATCAGCCCCAGCATTTT

clone_size: -
d_call: -
v_call: TRBV2
j_call: TRBJ2-5
cdr3_aa: CAIRGFQETQYF
cdr3_nt: TGTGCCATCCGGGGTTTTCAAGAGACCCAGTACTTC

clone_size: -
d_call: -
v_call: TRBV4-1
j_call: TRBJ1-6
cdr3_aa: CASSQPGLSSSYNSPLHF
cdr3_nt: TGCGCCAGCAGCCAGCCGGGACTGTCGAGCTCCTATAATTCACCCCTCCACTTT

clone_size: -
d_call: -
v_call: TRBV28
j_call: TRBJ2-1
cdr3_aa: CASIPTDSFSYNEQFF
cdr3_nt: TGTGCCAGCATTCCTACCGACAGTTTCTCCTACAATGAGCAGTTCTTC

clone_size: -
d_call: -
v_call: TRBV5-5
j_call: TRBJ1-1
cdr3_aa: CASSLAGGRAFF
cdr3_nt: TGTGCCAGCAGCTTGGCCGGGGGGCGGGCTTTCTTT

clone_size: -
d_call: -
v_call: TRBV4-2
j_call: TRBJ1-3
cdr3_aa: CASSRGPEVGNTIYF
cdr3_nt: TGTGCCAGCAGCAGGGGCCCGGAAGTCGGAAACACCATATATTTT

clone_size: -
d_call: TRBD1
v_call: TRBV6-6
j_call: TRBJ1-6
cdr3_aa: CASSYLRDRENSPLHF
cdr3_nt: TGTGCCAGCAGTTACCTCCGGGACAGGGAGAATTCACCCCTCCACTTT

clone_size: -
d_call: -
v_call: TRBV29-1
j_call: TRBJ1-1
cdr3_aa: CTITWGGRAFF
cdr3_nt: TGCACGATTACCTGGGGGGGCAGGGCTTTCTTT

clone_size: once
d_call: TRBD1
v_call: TRBV7-6
j_call: TRBJ2-5
cdr3_aa: CASSFDRGAETQYF
cdr3_nt: TGTGCCAGCAGCTTCGACAGGGGGGCAGAGACCCAGTACTTC

clone_size: -
d_call: -
v_call: TRBV19
j_call: TRBJ1-5
cdr3_aa: CASSIGGSNQPQHF
cdr3_nt: TGTGCCAGTAGTATAGGAGGGAGCAATCAGCCCCAGCATTTT

clone_size: -
d_call: TRBD1
v_call: TRBV5-1
j_call: TRBJ1-6
cdr3_aa: CASRGQETYNSPLHF
cdr3_nt: TGCGCCAGCAGGGGACAGGAGACATATAATTCACCCCTCCACTTT

clone_size: -
d_call: -
v_call: TRBV7-6
j_call: TRBJ2-2
cdr3_aa: CASSFINTGELFF
cdr3_nt: TGTGCCAGCAGCTTTATTAACACCGGGGAGCTGTTTTTT

clone_size: -
d_call: -
v_call: TRBV7-3
j_call: TRBJ2-1
cdr3_aa: CASSFPGNEQFF
cdr3_nt: TGTGCCAGCAGCTTTCCCGGGAATGAGCAGTTCTTC

clone_size: once
d_call: TRBD1
v_call: TRBV5-6
j_call: TRBJ1-3
cdr3_aa: CASSLVDRDSGNTIYF
cdr3_nt: TGTGCCAGCAGCTTGGTGGACAGGGACTCTGGAAACACCATATATTTT

clone_size: -
d_call: -
v_call: TRBV11-3
j_call: TRBJ2-1
cdr3_aa: CASSKGYNEQFF
cdr3_nt: TGTGCCAGCAGTAAGGGGTACAATGAGCAGTTCTTC

clone_size: -
d_call: -
v_call: TRBV18
j_call: TRBJ2-5
cdr3_aa: CASSPDRGGETQYF
cdr3_nt: TGTGCCAGCTCACCAGACCGGGGTGGGGAGACCCAGTACTTC

clone_size: -
d_call: -
v_call: TRBV2
j_call: TRBJ1-1
cdr3_aa: CASKLTESTEAFF
cdr3_nt: TGTGCCAGCAAACTGACAGAGAGCACTGAAGCTTTCTTT

clone_size: -
d_call: -
v_call: TRBV3-1/TRBV3-2
j_call: TRBJ1-2
cdr3_aa: CASSQDLQGKLYGYTF
cdr3_nt: TGTGCCAGCAGCCAAGATCTGCAGGGGAAGCTCTATGGCTACACCTTC

clone_size: -
d_call: TRBD2
v_call: TRBV12-3/TRBV12-4
j_call: TRBJ2-7
cdr3_aa: CASRIAGTYEQYF
cdr3_nt: TGTGCCAGCAGGATAGCGGGGACCTACGAGCAGTACTTC

clone_size: -
d_call: TRBD1
v_call: TRBV5-6
j_call: TRBJ2-7
cdr3_aa: CASSLRTGLEQYF
cdr3_nt: TGTGCCAGCAGTCTTCGGACAGGGCTCGAGCAGTACTTC

clone_size: -
d_call: TRBD2
v_call: TRBV4-1
j_call: TRBJ2-6
cdr3_aa: CASSFGGLAGSGANVLTF
cdr3_nt: TGCGCCAGCAGCTTCGGTGGGCTAGCGGGGTCTGGGGCCAACGTCCTGACTTTC

clone_size: once
d_call: -
v_call: TRBV5-1
j_call: TRBJ2-7
cdr3_aa: CASSPEGVGYEQYF
cdr3_nt: TGCGCCAGCAGCCCTGAGGGGGTCGGCTACGAGCAGTACTTC

clone_size: -
d_call: -
v_call: TRBV5-8
j_call: TRBJ2-2
cdr3_aa: CASSPLRRGELFF
cdr3_nt: TGTGCCAGCAGTCCGCTCCGGCGGGGGGAGCTGTTTTTT

clone_size: -
d_call: -
v_call: TRBV20-1
j_call: TRBJ1-1
cdr3_aa: CSATGNTEAFF
cdr3_nt: TGCAGTGCCACGGGGAACACTGAAGCTTTCTTT

clone_size: -
d_call: TRBD1
v_call: TRBV6-5
j_call: TRBJ2-5
cdr3_aa: CASSYSRDRKETQYF
cdr3_nt: TGTGCCAGCAGTTACTCTCGGGACAGGAAAGAGACCCAGTACTTC

clone_size: -
d_call: -
v_call: TRBV6-5
j_call: TRBJ1-2
cdr3_aa: CASSYGRRNYGYTF
cdr3_nt: TGTGCCAGCAGTTATGGGCGCAGAAACTATGGCTACACCTTC

clone_size: -
d_call: TRBD1
v_call: TRBV11-3
j_call: TRBJ1-1
cdr3_aa: CASSLQGENTEAFF
cdr3_nt: TGTGCCAGCAGCTTGCAGGGGGAGAACACTGAAGCTTTCTTT

clone_size: -
d_call: -
v_call: TRBV6-2/TRBV6-3
j_call: TRBJ2-6
cdr3_aa: CASSYSPGAGANVLTF
cdr3_nt: TGTGCCAGCAGTTACTCCCCCGGGGCTGGGGCCAACGTCCTGACTTTC

clone_size: -
d_call: -
v_call: TRBV19
j_call: TRBJ1-5
cdr3_aa: CASTSGNQPQHF
cdr3_nt: TGTGCCAGTACCTCTGGCAATCAGCCCCAGCATTTT

clone_size: once
d_call: -
v_call: TRBV18
j_call: TRBJ1-4
cdr3_aa: CASSPGTGTEKLFF
cdr3_nt: TGTGCCAGCTCACCAGGAACAGGGACTGAAAAACTGTTTTTT

clone_size: once
d_call: -
v_call: TRBV20-1
j_call: TRBJ2-2
cdr3_aa: CSASPSQNTGELFF
cdr3_nt: TGCAGTGCTAGTCCTAGCCAGAACACCGGGGAGCTGTTTTTT